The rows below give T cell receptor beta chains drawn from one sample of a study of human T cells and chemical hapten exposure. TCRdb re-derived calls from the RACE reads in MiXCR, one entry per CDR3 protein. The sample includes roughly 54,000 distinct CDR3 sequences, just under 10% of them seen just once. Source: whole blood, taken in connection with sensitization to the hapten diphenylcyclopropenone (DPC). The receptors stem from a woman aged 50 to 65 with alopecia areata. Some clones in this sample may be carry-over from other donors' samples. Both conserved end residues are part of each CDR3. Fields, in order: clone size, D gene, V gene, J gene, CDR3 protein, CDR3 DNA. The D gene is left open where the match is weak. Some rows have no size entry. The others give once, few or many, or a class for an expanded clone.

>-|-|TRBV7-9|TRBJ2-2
CASSLPKSQAGELFF
TGTGCCAGCAGCTTACCGAAGAGTCAGGCCGGGGAGCTGTTTTTT
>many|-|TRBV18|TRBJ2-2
CASSPLGSTGELFF
TGTGCCAGCTCACCTCTTGGGAGCACCGGGGAGCTGTTTTTT
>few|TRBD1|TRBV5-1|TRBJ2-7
CASSLGQGDPSYF
TGCGCCAGCAGCCTGGGACAGGGGGATCCTTCTTACTTC
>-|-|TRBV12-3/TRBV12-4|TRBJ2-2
CASNRLITGELFF
TGTGCCAGCAACAGGTTGATAACCGGGGAGCTGTTTTTT
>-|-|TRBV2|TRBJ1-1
CASSVVRANTEAFF
TGTGCAAGCAGCGTAGTACGGGCGAACACTGAAGCTTTCTTT
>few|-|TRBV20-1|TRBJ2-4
CSAITGNIQYF
TGCAGTGCTATCACCGGGAACATTCAGTACTTC
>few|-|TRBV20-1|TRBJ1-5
CSANTRPGGFNQPQHF
TGCAGTGCTAATACCAGACCGGGGGGGTTTAATCAGCCCCAGCATTTT
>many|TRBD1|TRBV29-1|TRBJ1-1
CSVESTGWTEAFF
TGCAGCGTTGAATCGACAGGGTGGACTGAAGCTTTCTTT
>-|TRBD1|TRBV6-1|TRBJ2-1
CASGGQGAREQFF
TGTGCCAGCGGAGGACAGGGGGCGCGTGAGCAGTTCTTC
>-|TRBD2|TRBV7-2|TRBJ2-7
CASSSGLDPREQYF
TGTGCCAGCAGCTCTGGACTAGATCCCCGCGAGCAGTACTTC
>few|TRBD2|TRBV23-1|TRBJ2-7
CAIGTSGTYEQYF
TGCGCCATCGGTACTAGCGGGACCTACGAGCAGTACTTC
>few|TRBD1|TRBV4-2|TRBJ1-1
CASSQDRNRGNTEAFF
TGTGCCAGCAGCCAAGATAGAAACAGGGGGAACACTGAAGCTTTCTTT
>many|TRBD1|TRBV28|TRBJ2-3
CASTPGTGGTDTQYF
TGTGCCAGCACCCCAGGGACAGGGGGCACAGATACGCAGTATTTT
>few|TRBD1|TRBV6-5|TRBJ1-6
CASSYLFRQGSSYNSPLHF
TGTGCCAGCAGTTACCTCTTTAGACAGGGGAGCTCCTATAATTCACCCCTCCACTTT
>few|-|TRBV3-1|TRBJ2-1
CASSQDLYSSYNEQFF
TGTGCCAGCAGCCAAGACCTCTACAGCTCCTACAATGAGCAGTTCTTC
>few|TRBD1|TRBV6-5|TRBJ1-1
CASKQGGAEEAFF
TGTGCCAGCAAACAGGGGGGAGCAGAAGAAGCTTTCTTT
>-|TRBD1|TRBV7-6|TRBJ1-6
CASRPQGAMDNSPLHF
TGTGCCAGCAGGCCACAGGGGGCTATGGATAATTCACCCCTCCACTTT
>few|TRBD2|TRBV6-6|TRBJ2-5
CASSYSASGTETQYF
TGTGCCAGCAGTTACTCAGCTAGCGGGACAGAGACCCAGTACTTC
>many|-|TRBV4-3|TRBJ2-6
CASSQIYSGANVLTF
TGCGCCAGCAGCCAGATTTACTCTGGGGCCAACGTCCTGACTTTC
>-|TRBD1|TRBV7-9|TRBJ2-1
CASRTGLHNEQFF
TGTGCCAGCCGGACAGGGCTCCACAATGAGCAGTTCTTC
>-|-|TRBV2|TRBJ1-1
CASSGVGGRWTEAFF
TGTGCCAGCAGTGGGGTCGGGGGGCGGTGGACTGAAGCTTTCTTT
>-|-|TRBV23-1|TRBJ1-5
CASGLTRTPNQPQHF
TGCGCCAGCGGACTAACCAGGACTCCGAATCAGCCCCAGCATTTT
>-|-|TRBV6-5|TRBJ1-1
CASSYQAVMNTEAFF
TGTGCCAGCTCCTACCAGGCCGTTATGAACACTGAAGCTTTCTTT
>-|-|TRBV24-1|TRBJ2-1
CATSDFDEQFF
TGTGCCACCAGTGATTTCGATGAGCAGTTCTTC
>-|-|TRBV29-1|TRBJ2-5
CSVVRPGLKETQYF
TGCAGCGTTGTACGCCCGGGTTTAAAAGAGACCCAGTACTTC
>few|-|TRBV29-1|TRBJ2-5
CSVLEGQRQETQYF
TGCAGCGTGCTAGAGGGACAAAGACAAGAGACCCAGTACTTC
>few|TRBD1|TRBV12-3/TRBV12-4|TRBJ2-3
CASSLARITGQGADTQYF
TGTGCCAGCAGTTTAGCGCGGATAACAGGTCAGGGGGCAGATACGCAGTATTTT
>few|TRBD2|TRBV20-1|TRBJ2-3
CSARVLAGYTDTQYF
TGCAGTGCTAGAGTACTAGCGGGATACACAGATACGCAGTATTTT
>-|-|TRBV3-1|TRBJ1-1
CASRRLGAPTEAFF
TGTGCCAGCAGACGCTTAGGGGCTCCCACTGAAGCTTTCTTT
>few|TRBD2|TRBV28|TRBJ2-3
CASSLPGLAGGTDTQYF
TGTGCCAGCAGTTTACCAGGTCTAGCGGGGGGCACAGATACGCAGTATTTT
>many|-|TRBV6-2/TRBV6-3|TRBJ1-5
CASSPQGRSNQPQHF
TGTGCCAGCAGTCCCCAGGGCCGTAGCAATCAGCCCCAGCATTTT
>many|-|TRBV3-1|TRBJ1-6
CASSRGQSSYNSPLHF
TGTGCCAGCAGCCGTGGACAGAGCTCCTATAATTCACCCCTCCACTTT
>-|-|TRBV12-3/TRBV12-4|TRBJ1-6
CASREGQYNSPLHF
TGTGCCAGCAGAGAGGGCCAGTATAATTCACCCCTCCACTTT